The clone carrying this TCR beta chain occurred a few times. The germline V gene has CDR1 SNHLY and CDR2 FYNNEI. J was trimmed by 3 bases and V by 2 bases; bases with no gene match: 1. This CDR3 region has 14 residues. This specimen belongs to a study of blood T cell repertoires in COVID-19. Study-wide background: The samples span acute and convalescent COVID-19 from the United States, Italy and Spain.

The table came from immunoSEQ multiplex PCR; TCRdb's copy has only in-frame clones and leaves some out. There are just under 30,000 clones in the sample; 70% to 90% occur only once, and approximately 25% lies in the top ten. This chain links TRBV2 with TRBJ1-2; 9 positions match TRBD1. The sequencing sample was made of peripheral blood. The TCR was taken from a human donor with active COVID-19. The donor label of this sample is uncertain. The CDR3 DNA is TGTGCCAGCAGTGAAACAGGGGGCCACTATGGCTACACCTTC. Amino acids: CASSETGGHYGYTF.